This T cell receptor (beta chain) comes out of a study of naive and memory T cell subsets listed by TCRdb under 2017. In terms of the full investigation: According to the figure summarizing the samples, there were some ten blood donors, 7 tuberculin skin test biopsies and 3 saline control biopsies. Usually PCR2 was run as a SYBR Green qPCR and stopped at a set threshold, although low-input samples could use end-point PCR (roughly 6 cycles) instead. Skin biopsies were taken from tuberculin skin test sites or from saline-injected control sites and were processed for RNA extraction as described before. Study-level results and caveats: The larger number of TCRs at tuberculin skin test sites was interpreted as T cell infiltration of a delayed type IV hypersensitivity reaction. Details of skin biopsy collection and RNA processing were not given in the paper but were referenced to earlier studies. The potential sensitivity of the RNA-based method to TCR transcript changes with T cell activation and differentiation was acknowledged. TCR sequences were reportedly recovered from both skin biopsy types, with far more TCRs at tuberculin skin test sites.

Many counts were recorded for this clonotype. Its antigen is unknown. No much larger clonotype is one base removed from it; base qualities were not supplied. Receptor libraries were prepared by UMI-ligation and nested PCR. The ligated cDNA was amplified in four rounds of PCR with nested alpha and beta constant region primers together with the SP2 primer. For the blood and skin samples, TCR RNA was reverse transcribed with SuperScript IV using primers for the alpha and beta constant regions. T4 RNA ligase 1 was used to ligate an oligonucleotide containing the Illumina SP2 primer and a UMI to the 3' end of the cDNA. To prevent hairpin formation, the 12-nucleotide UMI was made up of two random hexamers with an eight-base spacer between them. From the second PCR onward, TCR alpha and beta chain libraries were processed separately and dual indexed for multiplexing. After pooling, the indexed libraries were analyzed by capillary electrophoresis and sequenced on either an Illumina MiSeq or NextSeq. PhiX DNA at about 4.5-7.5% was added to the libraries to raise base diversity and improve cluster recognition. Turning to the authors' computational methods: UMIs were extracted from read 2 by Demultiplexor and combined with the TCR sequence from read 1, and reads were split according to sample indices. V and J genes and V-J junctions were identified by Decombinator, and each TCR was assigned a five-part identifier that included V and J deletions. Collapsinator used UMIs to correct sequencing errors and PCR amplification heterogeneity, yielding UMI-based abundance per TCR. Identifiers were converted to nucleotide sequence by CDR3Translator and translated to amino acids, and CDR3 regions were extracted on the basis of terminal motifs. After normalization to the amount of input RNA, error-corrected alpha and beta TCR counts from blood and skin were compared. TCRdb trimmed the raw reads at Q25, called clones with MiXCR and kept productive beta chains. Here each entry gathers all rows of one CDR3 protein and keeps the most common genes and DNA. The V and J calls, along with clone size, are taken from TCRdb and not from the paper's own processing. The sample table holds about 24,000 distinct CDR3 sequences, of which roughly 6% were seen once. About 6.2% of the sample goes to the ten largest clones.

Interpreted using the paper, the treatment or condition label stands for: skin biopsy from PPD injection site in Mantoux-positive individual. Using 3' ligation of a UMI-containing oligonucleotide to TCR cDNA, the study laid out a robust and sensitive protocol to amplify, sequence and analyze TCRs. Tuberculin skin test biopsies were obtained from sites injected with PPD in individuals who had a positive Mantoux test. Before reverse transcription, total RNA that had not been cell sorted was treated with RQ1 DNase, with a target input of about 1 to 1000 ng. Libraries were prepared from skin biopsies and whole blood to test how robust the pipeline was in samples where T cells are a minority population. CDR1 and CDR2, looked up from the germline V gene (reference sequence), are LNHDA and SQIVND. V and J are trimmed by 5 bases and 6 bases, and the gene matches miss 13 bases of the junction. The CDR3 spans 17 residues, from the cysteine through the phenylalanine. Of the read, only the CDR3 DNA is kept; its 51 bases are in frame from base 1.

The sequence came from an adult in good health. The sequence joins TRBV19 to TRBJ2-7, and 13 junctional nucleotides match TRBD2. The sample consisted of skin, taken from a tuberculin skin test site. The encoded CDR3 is CASSPGLAGRNMGEQYF. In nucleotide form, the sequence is TGTGCCAGTAGTCCGGGACTAGCGGGGCGCAATATGGGCGAGCAGTACTTC. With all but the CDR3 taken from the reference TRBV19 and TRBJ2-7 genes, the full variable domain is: DGGITQSPKYLFRKEGQNVTLSCEQNLNHDAMYWYRQDPGQGLRLIYYSQIVNDFQKGDIAEGYSVSREKKESFPLTVTSAQKNPTAFYLCASSPGLAGRNMGEQYFGPGTRLTVT.